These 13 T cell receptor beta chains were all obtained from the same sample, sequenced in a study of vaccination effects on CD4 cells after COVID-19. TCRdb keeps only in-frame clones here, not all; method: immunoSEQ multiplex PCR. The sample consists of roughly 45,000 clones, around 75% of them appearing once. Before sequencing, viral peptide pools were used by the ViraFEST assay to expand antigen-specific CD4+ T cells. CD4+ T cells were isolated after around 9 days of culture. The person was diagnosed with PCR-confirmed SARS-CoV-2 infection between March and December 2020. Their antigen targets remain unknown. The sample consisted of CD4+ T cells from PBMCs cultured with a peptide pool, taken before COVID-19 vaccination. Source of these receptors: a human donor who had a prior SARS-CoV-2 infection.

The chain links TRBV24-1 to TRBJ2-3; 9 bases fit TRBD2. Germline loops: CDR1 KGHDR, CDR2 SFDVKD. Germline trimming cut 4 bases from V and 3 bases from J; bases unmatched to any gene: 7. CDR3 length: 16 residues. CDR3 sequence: CATSDPGTSSTDTQYF. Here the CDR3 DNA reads TGTGCCACCAGTGACCCCGGGACTAGCTCAACAGATACGCAGTATTTT.

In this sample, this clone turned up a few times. The CDR3 loop reads CASSLTEGLNSPLHF. CDR3 DNA: TGTGCCAGCAGCCTCACGGAGGGTCTCAATTCACCCCTCCACTTT. The chain is built from TRBV7-8 and TRBJ1-6; D unclear. CDR3 length equals 15 residues. V was shortened by 5 bases and J by 7 bases, with 15 bases between the two germline ends. CDR1 SGHVS and CDR2 FQNEAQ come from the germline V gene.

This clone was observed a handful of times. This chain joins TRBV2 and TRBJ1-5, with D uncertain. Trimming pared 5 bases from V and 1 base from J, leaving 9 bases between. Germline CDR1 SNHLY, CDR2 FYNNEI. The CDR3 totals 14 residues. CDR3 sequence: CASSPSSSNQPQHF. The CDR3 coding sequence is TGTGCCAGCAGTCCCAGTTCGAGCAATCAGCCCCAGCATTTT.

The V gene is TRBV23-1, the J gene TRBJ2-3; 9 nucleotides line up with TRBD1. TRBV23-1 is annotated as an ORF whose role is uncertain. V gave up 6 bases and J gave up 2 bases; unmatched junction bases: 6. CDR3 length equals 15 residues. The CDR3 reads CASRGYRGLTDTQYF. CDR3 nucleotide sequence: TGCGCCAGCAGGGGGTACAGGGGGCTCACAGATACGCAGTATTTT.

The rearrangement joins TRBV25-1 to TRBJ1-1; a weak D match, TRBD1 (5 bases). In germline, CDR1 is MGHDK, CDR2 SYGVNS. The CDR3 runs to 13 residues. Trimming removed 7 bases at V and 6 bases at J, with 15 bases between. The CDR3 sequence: CASIHPGVAEAFF. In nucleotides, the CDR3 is TGTGCCAGCATCCACCCGGGGGTGGCTGAAGCTTTCTTT. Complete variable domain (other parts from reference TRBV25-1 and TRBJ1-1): EADIYQTPRYLVIGTGKKITLECSQTMGHDKMYWYQQDPGMELHLIHYSYGVNSTEKGDLSSESTVSRIRTEHFPLTLESARPSHTSQYLCASIHPGVAEAFFGQGTRLTVV.

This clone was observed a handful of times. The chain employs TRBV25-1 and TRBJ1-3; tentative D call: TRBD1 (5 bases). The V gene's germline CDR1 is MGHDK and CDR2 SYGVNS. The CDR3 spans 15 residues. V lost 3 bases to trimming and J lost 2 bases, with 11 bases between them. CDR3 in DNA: TGTGCCAGCAGTGATGTAGGGGCGACTGGAAACACCATATATTTT. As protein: CASSDVGATGNTIYF.

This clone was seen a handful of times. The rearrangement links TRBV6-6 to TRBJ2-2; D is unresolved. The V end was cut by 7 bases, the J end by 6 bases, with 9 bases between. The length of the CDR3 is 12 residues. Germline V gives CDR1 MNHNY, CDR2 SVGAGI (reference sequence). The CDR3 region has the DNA TGTGCCAGCACGGCGGTCGCCGGGGAGCTGTTTTTT. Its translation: CASTAVAGELFF.

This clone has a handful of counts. Here the CDR3 reads CASSLGGIGGYTF. The CDR3 nucleotides read TGCGCCAGCAGCTTAGGCGGAATTGGGGGCTACACCTTC. The genes are TRBV5-1 and TRBJ1-2; D gene unclear. V dropped 2 bases and J dropped 8 bases, with 13 bases sitting between them. This CDR3 region has 13 residues. CDR1 SGHRS and CDR2 YFSETQ come from the germline V gene.

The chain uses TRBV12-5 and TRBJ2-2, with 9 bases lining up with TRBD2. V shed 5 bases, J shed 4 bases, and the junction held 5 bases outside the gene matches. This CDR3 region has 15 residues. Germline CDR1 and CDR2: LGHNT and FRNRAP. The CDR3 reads CASGKTSGPTGELFF. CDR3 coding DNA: TGTGCTAGTGGTAAGACTAGCGGACCCACCGGGGAGCTGTTTTTT.

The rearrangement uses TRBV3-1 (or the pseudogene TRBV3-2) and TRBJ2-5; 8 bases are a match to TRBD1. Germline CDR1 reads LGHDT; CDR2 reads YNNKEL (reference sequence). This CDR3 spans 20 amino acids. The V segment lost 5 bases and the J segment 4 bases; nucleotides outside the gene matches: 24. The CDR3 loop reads CASSRRGGTVGGGQGETQYF. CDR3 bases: TGTGCCAGCAGCAGACGAGGGGGGACGGTGGGAGGAGGACAGGGAGAGACCCAGTACTTC.

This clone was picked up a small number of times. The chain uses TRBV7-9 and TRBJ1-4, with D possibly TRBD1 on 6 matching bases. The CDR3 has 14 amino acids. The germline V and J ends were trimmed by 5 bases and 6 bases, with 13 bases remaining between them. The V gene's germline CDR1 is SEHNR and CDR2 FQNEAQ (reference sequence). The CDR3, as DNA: TGTGCCAGCAGCCCAGGGGAAGGGTATGAAAAACTGTTTTTT. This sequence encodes CASSPGEGYEKLFF.

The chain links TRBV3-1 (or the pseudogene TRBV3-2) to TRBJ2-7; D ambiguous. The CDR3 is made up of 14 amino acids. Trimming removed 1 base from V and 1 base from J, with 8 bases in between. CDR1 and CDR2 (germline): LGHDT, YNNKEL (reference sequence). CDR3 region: CASSQGIDSYEQYF. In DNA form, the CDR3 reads TGTGCCAGCAGCCAAGGGATTGATTCCTACGAGCAGTACTTC.

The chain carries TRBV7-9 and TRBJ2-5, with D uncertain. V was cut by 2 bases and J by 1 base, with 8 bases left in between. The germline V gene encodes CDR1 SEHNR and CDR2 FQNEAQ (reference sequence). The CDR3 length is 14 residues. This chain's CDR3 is CASSLFSGQETQYF. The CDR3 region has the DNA TGTGCCAGCAGCTTATTCAGTGGCCAAGAGACCCAGTACTTC.